A selection of T cell receptor beta chains follows, all from one sample in a study of breast tumors, draining lymph nodes, adjacent tissues. TCRdb re-called the multiplex PCR reads with MiXCR, one entry per CDR3 protein. Of more than 10,000 distinct CDR3 sequences listed, about three fifths were seen once; the top ten hold 45% to 50%. Sequenced input: tumor-adjacent breast tissue. The receptors were sampled from a female donor with breast cancer. Some clones in this sample may be carry-over from other donors' samples. Each CDR3 is given with its conserved first and last residue. Only some rows state a clone size, as once, few, many or a class for expanded clones.

CASSFGGPNEKTFF	TRBJ1-4	-	TRBV7-2
CASQAEPNYEQYF	TRBJ2-7	-	TRBV14
CASSFLQGGEQYF	TRBJ2-7	few	TRBV12-3/TRBV12-4
CASNKGGGFSEQYF	TRBJ2-7	many	TRBV28
CASSLSWGGTDTQYF	TRBJ2-3	-	TRBV7-7
CSARDHPPGAQYF	TRBJ2-3	-	TRBV20-1
CASSQDGLAAYEQYF	TRBJ2-7	many	TRBV6-5
CASSPPGTETQYF	TRBJ2-5	-	TRBV4-3
CASSARQGSEKLFF	TRBJ1-4	-	TRBV9
CASSLTSYEQYF	TRBJ2-7	few	TRBV5-1
CSAGPDRGFYNSPLHF	TRBJ1-6	-	TRBV20-1
CSARDQQGRRDTQYF	TRBJ2-3	-	TRBV20-1
CATSDFRTGYNYGYTF	TRBJ1-2	-	TRBV24-1
CASRSGPYYEQHF	TRBJ2-7	-	TRBV5-1
CASSRAYNARFF	TRBJ2-1	once	TRBV11-2
CASSKLAGEADTQYF	TRBJ2-3	-	TRBV28
CASSMGKGLSTDTQYF	TRBJ2-3	-	TRBV19
CASRLTGGYNSPLHF	TRBJ1-6	-	TRBV27
CATSRDLGWGYGYTF	TRBJ1-2	large	TRBV15
CASSSPVGILSGNTIYF	TRBJ1-3	-	TRBV6-2/TRBV6-3
CASSFRGGGGADTQYF	TRBJ2-3	-	TRBV5-6
CASSPRRGAYEQYF	TRBJ2-7	medium-sized	TRBV9
CASRAQGFEQFF	TRBJ2-1	-	TRBV6-2/TRBV6-3
CSARGVGPNEQFF	TRBJ2-1	-	TRBV20-1
CASRLALAGGNYEQYF	TRBJ2-7	medium-sized	TRBV12-3/TRBV12-4
CSAYGLINYEQYF	TRBJ2-7	-	TRBV29-1
CASSSQGQGAYGYTF	TRBJ1-2	many	TRBV6-5
CSAVRRGGDNSPLHF	TRBJ1-6	-	TRBV20-1
CASREPGQRQFF	TRBJ2-1	-	TRBV7-2
CASSRAGLETQYF	TRBJ2-5	-	TRBV6-5
CASSHAGGQETQYF	TRBJ2-5	-	TRBV7-3
CASSQGYEQYF	TRBJ2-7	medium-sized	TRBV14
CASSLEREQYF	TRBJ2-7	-	TRBV5-1